This TCR beta chain is drawn from a study of cytomegalovirus exposure and HLA in healthy donors. Method: immunoSEQ multiplex PCR; TCRdb's copy keeps in-frame clones and lacks some. The sample lists some 70,000 clones; 95% to 97% were seen once. For this clone: Its cognate antigen is unknown.

Germline trimming cut 5 bases from V and 5 bases from J; bases unmatched to any gene: 9. Germline lookup yields CDR1 SGHDT and CDR2 YYEEEE. There are 14 residues in the CDR3. The study, taken as a whole, reports: Overall, around 160 TCR beta chains were annotated as cytomegalovirus-associated.

The rearrangement joins TRBV5-6 to TRBJ2-7; 8 bases line up with TRBD1. Sequencing was carried out using PBMCs. The source is a young man in good health and CMV-seronegative. The CDR3 DNA is TGTGCCAGCAGTCCCCGCAGGGGGCTCGACGAGCAGTACTTC. Translating gives CASSPRRGLDEQYF.